In this sample, the clone carrying this TCR beta chain turned up many times. The antigen remains unidentified. TCRdb re-analysed the 5' RACE reads in MiXCR, keeping a single row per CDR3 protein. The sample contains about 240,000 distinct CDR3 sequences, 8% to 11% of which appear only once. Trimming shortened V by 5 bases and J by 8 bases, and 12 bases separated the two germline ends. CDR3 size: 12 residues. Germline CDR1 and CDR2: MDHEN and SYDVKM. This specimen comes from a study of CD8 T cells in ankylosing spondylitis. Overall study results and limits: Earlier reports found some motif variants in synovial fluid and blood in reactive arthritis. Disease-associated clones were reportedly significantly overrepresented in matched ankylosing spondylitis synovial fluid.

The chain has TRBV28 and TRBJ1-2; D remains ambiguous. This receptor was identified in a male donor with ankylosing spondylitis or in good health (not recorded which). Sequencing used blood, either unsorted or a sorted T cell fraction (not recorded which). CDR3 nucleotide sequence: TGTGCCAGCAGTCTCAGGTTCGGGGGCTACACCTTC. Translation gives CASSLRFGGYTF.